Listed below are T cell receptor beta chains from one sample, sequenced in a study of radiotherapy plus CTLA-4 blockade in lung cancer. The repertoire was sequenced with immunoSEQ multiplex PCR; TCRdb's copy has only in-frame clones and lacks some. This repertoire shows 50,000 to 65,000 clones, about 80% found once; its top ten account for 3.5% to 4%. The source was peripheral blood, collected from a patient treated with radiotherapy plus ipilimumab. These receptors all come from a human donor with non-small cell lung cancer who had a partial response to radiotherapy plus ipilimumab. The CDR3 runs from the conserved cysteine through the conserved F or W. The D gene is left open where the match is weak. Where a row states a size, it is once, few, many or the class of an expanded clone; other rows omit it.

size: NA; J: TRBJ2-3; length: 15; D: NA; V: TRBV7-3; DNA: TGTGCCAGCAGCCTAATAGCGTCGAGCACAGATACGCAGTATTTT; CDR3: CASSLIASSTDTQYF
size: NA; J: TRBJ2-5; length: 13; D: NA; V: TRBV7-2; DNA: TGTGCCAGCAGCTTGGGGACATTGGAGACCCAGTACTTC; CDR3: CASSLGTLETQYF
size: NA; J: TRBJ2-1; length: 16; D: TRBD1; V: TRBV27; DNA: TGTGCCAGCAGTCGCACTTCCGGGACAGGGCACAATGAGCAGTTCTTC; CDR3: CASSRTSGTGHNEQFF
size: NA; J: TRBJ2-3; length: 13; D: NA; V: TRBV19; DNA: TGTGCCAGTAGTACCCCAGGGGTGGATACGCAGTATTTT; CDR3: CASSTPGVDTQYF
size: NA; J: TRBJ2-5; length: 17; D: TRBD2; V: TRBV5-1; DNA: TGCGCCAGCAGCTATTCGGGACTAGCGGATCTACAAGAGACCCAGTACTTC; CDR3: CASSYSGLADLQETQYF
size: NA; J: TRBJ2-3; length: 14; D: TRBD2; V: TRBV28; DNA: TGTGCCAGCAGGCCGGGGGGGCCGACAGATACGCAGTATTTT; CDR3: CASRPGGPTDTQYF
size: NA; J: TRBJ1-4; length: 15; D: TRBD1; V: TRBV7-7; DNA: TGTGCCAGCAGCTCAGGGACAGGGGGAAATGAAAAACTGTTTTTT; CDR3: CASSSGTGGNEKLFF
size: NA; J: TRBJ2-3; length: 15; D: TRBD2; V: TRBV6-5; DNA: TGTGCCAGCAGTGCACTAGCGGGGGGCACAGATACGCAGTATTTT; CDR3: CASSALAGGTDTQYF
size: NA; J: TRBJ2-3; length: 11; D: NA; V: TRBV6-6; DNA: TGTGCCAGCACTGTCACAGATACGCAGTATTTT; CDR3: CASTVTDTQYF
size: NA; J: TRBJ2-7; length: 15; D: NA; V: TRBV7-2; DNA: TGTGCCAGCAGCTTAATGAGGCAGTTCTCCTACGAGCAGTACTTC; CDR3: CASSLMRQFSYEQYF
size: once; J: TRBJ2-2; length: 15; D: NA; V: TRBV6-6; DNA: TGTGCCAGCAGCCCCCCCGCAGAGAACACCGGGGAGCTGTTTTTT; CDR3: CASSPPAENTGELFF
size: NA; J: TRBJ2-3; length: 14; D: NA; V: TRBV9; DNA: TGTGCCAGCAGCGAAGCGCCGTATGCAGATACGCAGTATTTT; CDR3: CASSEAPYADTQYF
size: NA; J: TRBJ1-1; length: 15; D: NA; V: TRBV5-1; DNA: TGCGCCAGCAGCTTGGGAGGGGGGGCTGACACTGAAGCTTTCTTT; CDR3: CASSLGGGADTEAFF
size: NA; J: TRBJ1-1; length: 13; D: TRBD1; V: TRBV5-1; DNA: TGCGCCAGCAGGAGGACAGGGGACACTGAAGCTTTCTTT; CDR3: CASRRTGDTEAFF
size: NA; J: TRBJ2-2; length: 17; D: TRBD2; V: TRBV7-6; DNA: TGTGCCAGCAGCTTGACTAGCGGGGGCCAGAACACCGGGGAGCTGTTTTTT; CDR3: CASSLTSGGQNTGELFF
size: NA; J: TRBJ1-3; length: 16; D: TRBD1; V: TRBV5-1; DNA: TGCGCCAGCAGCTTGGCGGGACAGGGGGTTGGAAACACCATATATTTT; CDR3: CASSLAGQGVGNTIYF
size: NA; J: TRBJ2-3; length: 15; D: TRBD1; V: TRBV6-8; DNA: TGTGCCAGCAGTGGGACAGGAGAATACACAGATACGCAGTATTTT; CDR3: CASSGTGEYTDTQYF
size: NA; J: TRBJ2-3; length: 20; D: NA; V: TRBV5-1; DNA: TGCGCCAGCAGCCGACGCCTCTCTGGTGGGACATTTACTAGCACAGATACGCAGTATTTT; CDR3: CASSRRLSGGTFTSTDTQYF
size: NA; J: TRBJ2-7; length: 14; D: NA; V: TRBV5-5; DNA: TGTGCCAGCAGCTTGGAGAACAGGGCCTACGAGCAGTACTTC; CDR3: CASSLENRAYEQYF
size: NA; J: TRBJ1-5; length: 16; D: TRBD1; V: TRBV2; DNA: TGTGCCAGCCGCGTGGAGGACAGGGGGAGCAATCAGCCCCAGCATTTT; CDR3: CASRVEDRGSNQPQHF
size: once; J: TRBJ1-2; length: 13; D: TRBD1; V: TRBV6-1; DNA: TGTGCCAGCAGGCGGACAGGGGAGAGTGGCTACACCTTC; CDR3: CASRRTGESGYTF
size: NA; J: TRBJ2-1; length: 15; D: NA; V: TRBV9; DNA: TGTGCCAGCAGCGCGCCCAGGGGAGTGGACAATGAGCAGTTCTTC; CDR3: CASSAPRGVDNEQFF
size: few; J: TRBJ2-2; length: 15; D: NA; V: TRBV14; DNA: TGTGCCAGCAGCCAGGAGATCTTAAACACCGGGGAGCTGTTTTTT; CDR3: CASSQEILNTGELFF
size: NA; J: TRBJ2-2; length: 17; D: NA; V: TRBV11-3; DNA: TGTGCCAGCAGCTTGGGTTTGCCAGGGGCGAACACCGGGGAGCTGTTTTTT; CDR3: CASSLGLPGANTGELFF